This TCR beta chain is drawn from a study of T-cell reconstitution after alpha-beta-depleted transplantation in children. V dropped 0 bases and J dropped 8 bases, with 17 bases sitting between them. The length of the CDR3 is 16 residues. Germline V gene data show CDR1 as MNHEY and CDR2 as SVGAGI. TCRbeta library preparation incorporated unique molecular identifiers. TCRdb reprocessed the PCR reads with MiXCR, giving one entry per CDR3 protein. The sample records 90,000 to 130,000 distinct CDR3 sequences, about 9.3% being singletons. The clonotype originates from a human donor who donated a stem cell graft to a child with acute lymphoblastic leukemia. V usage is TRBV6-5 and J usage is TRBJ2-1; a weak D match, TRBD2 (7 bases). This specimen was PBMCs from the stem cell graft donor, taken from the stem cell graft. This chain's CDR3 is CASSYSGGGLSDEQFF. The CDR3 nucleotides read TGTGCCAGCAGTTACTCGGGGGGGGGGCTAAGCGATGAGCAGTTCTTC.